This TCR beta chain came from a study of HIV-infected patients and healthy controls. Antiretroviral therapy had run roughly three months, about 14 weeks, before follow-up blood collection. All unsorted peripheral T cells were captured because whole blood was used without fractionation. cDNA was made from around 0.5 ug RNA using alpha and beta constant primers. Each of the alpha and beta chains got its own library through chain-specific third strand synthesis with indices. Second strand DNA was synthesized using a primer at the SP2 site. TCRdb reprocessed the 5' RACE reads via MiXCR and lists one record per CDR3 protein. Here the sample spans fewer than 20,000 distinct CDR3 sequences, 7.5% to 10% being singletons. Germline CDR1 and CDR2: SGHTA and FQGNSA. The CDR3 consists of 12 residues. V was shortened by 7 bases and J by 6 bases, with 10 bases between the two germline ends.

This clonotype originated in an adult with HIV infection. The specimen comprised blood, sampled during antiretroviral therapy. The V and J genes are TRBV7-2 and TRBJ1-5; D remains ambiguous. The CDR3 sequence: CASIPRGQPQHF. CDR3 in DNA: TGTGCCAGCATCCCGAGAGGTCAGCCCCAGCATTTT.